These T cell receptor beta chains were read from a single sample in a study of cytomegalovirus exposure and HLA in healthy donors. Measured with immunoSEQ multiplex PCR; TCRdb has only the in-frame clones, and not every one. This table lists some 46,000 clones. Sequencing input: PBMCs. The source is a male donor in good health and CMV-seronegative. Each CDR3 is given with its conserved first and last residue. D genes are given only for firm matches.

TRBV27,.,TRBJ1-5,TGTGCCAGCAGTTCCAGGAGCAATCAGCCCCAGCATTTT,CASSSRSNQPQHF
TRBV4-3,.,TRBJ1-1,TGCGCCAGCAGCCACGTAGGAGGGCCCGCTGAAGCTTTCTTT,CASSHVGGPAEAFF
TRBV6-5,.,TRBJ2-1,TGTGCCAGCAGTGCCGGCAGCGACAATGAGCAGTTCTTC,CASSAGSDNEQFF
TRBV19,TRBD1,TRBJ2-7,TGTGCCAGTAGTATGGGACAGGGCTACGAGCAGTACTTC,CASSMGQGYEQYF
TRBV5-1,.,TRBJ1-2,TGCGCCAGCAATGAGGGGGATTGGAACTATGGCTACACCTTC,CASNEGDWNYGYTF
TRBV30,TRBD2,TRBJ2-2,TGTGCCTGCTACGGGGTAGCGGGAAACACCGGGGAGCTGTTTTTT,CACYGVAGNTGELFF
TRBV5-6,TRBD1,TRBJ2-2,TGTGCCTCGACAGGGCTTAGGAACACCGGGGAGCTGTTTTTT,CASTGLRNTGELFF
TRBV29-1,TRBD2,TRBJ2-7,TGCAGCTCTAGAAACGGGGGGAACTACGAGCAGTACTTC,CSSRNGGNYEQYF
TRBV4-1,TRBD2,TRBJ2-7,TGCGCCAGCAGCCAAGATGTTCTAACTAGCGGGAGAAACGAGCAGTACTTC,CASSQDVLTSGRNEQYF
TRBV7-9,.,TRBJ2-5,TGTGCCAGCAGTTTAAGCGGCCTAGGGCAGGAGACCCAGTACTTC,CASSLSGLGQETQYF
TRBV30,.,TRBJ2-3,TGTGCCTGGAGTGTATGGGTGGGAGACAGCACAGATACGCAGTATTTT,CAWSVWVGDSTDTQYF
TRBV11-2,TRBD1,TRBJ1-3,TGTGCCAGCAGCTTAGTTGGGACAGGTAGCTCTGGAAACACCATATATTTT,CASSLVGTGSSGNTIYF
TRBV5-4,.,TRBJ1-1,TGTGCCAGCAGTCCGAGGACAGCGAACACTGAAGCTTTCTTT,CASSPRTANTEAFF
TRBV27,TRBD2,TRBJ2-5,TGTGCCAGCAGTCCTCTAGGGACTAGCGGGAGAAACAGGCAAGAGACCCAGTACTTC,CASSPLGTSGRNRQETQYF
TRBV27,.,TRBJ2-7,TGTGCCAGCGGCCACAGCTCCTACGAGCAGTACTTC,CASGHSSYEQYF
TRBV7-3,.,TRBJ2-7,TGTGCCAGCAGCTTAACGGGGGGCGAGCAGTACTTC,CASSLTGGEQYF
TRBV7-8,TRBD2,TRBJ2-2,TGTGCCAGCACTAGAGGGCTAGCGGGAGGCAGGGAGCTGTTTTTT,CASTRGLAGGRELFF
TRBV7-9,TRBD1,TRBJ1-2,TGTGCCAGCAGCTTAACAACAGGGGGCCCGGTTATAGGTGGCTACACCTTC,CASSLTTGGPVIGGYTF
TRBV10-1,TRBD2,TRBJ2-2,TGCGCCAGCAGTGGAGGACTAGCGGGATCGAACACCGGGGAGCTGTTTTTT,CASSGGLAGSNTGELFF
TRBV5-1,.,TRBJ2-7,TGCGCCAGCAGCTTGGCCGACCAACTAAACGCCTACGAGCAGTACTTC,CASSLADQLNAYEQYF
TRBV5-1,TRBD1,TRBJ1-1,TGCGCCAGCAGCTACACAGGGGTCCCTGAAGCTTTCTTT,CASSYTGVPEAFF
TRBV11-3,TRBD1,TRBJ1-2,TGTGCCAGCAGCTCCCAGGACAGGGTATTGGTGGCTAACTATGGCTACACCTTC,CASSSQDRVLVANYGYTF
TRBV11-2,TRBD1,TRBJ1-3,TGTGCCAGCAGCCACTACCGGGACAGGGCTCCGAACACCATATATTTT,CASSHYRDRAPNTIYF
TRBV7-3,.,TRBJ1-1,TGTGCCAGCCGGGCAGGGCGGAACACTGAAGCTTTCTTT,CASRAGRNTEAFF
TRBV4-1,TRBD2,TRBJ2-7,TGCGCCAGCAGCCAAGATGGGAGACTAGCGGGAGTCGGGGACGAGCAGTACTTC,CASSQDGRLAGVGDEQYF
TRBV9,.,TRBJ2-2,TGTGCCAGCAGCGTTTGGTCCCCCGAGACTAGGTACACCGGGGAGCTGTTTTTT,CASSVWSPETRYTGELFF
TRBV27,TRBD2,TRBJ2-2,TGTGCCAGCAGTTCGCATCAGCGGGAGGGCGTCACCGGGGAGCTGTTTTTT,CASSSHQREGVTGELFF
TRBV6-5,TRBD1,TRBJ1-3,TGTGCCAGCAGCAGACAGGGGGTAGCGGGAAACACCATATATTTT,CASSRQGVAGNTIYF
TRBV7-3,.,TRBJ2-7,TGTGCCAGCAGCCCATCCGGGGGGCCTAGGGCCGAGCAGTACTTC,CASSPSGGPRAEQYF
TRBV5-1,TRBD2,TRBJ2-3,TGCGCCAGCAGCCTCACTAGCGGGAGGGGCACAGATACGCAGTATTTT,CASSLTSGRGTDTQYF
TRBV7-9,.,TRBJ1-5,TGTGCCAGCAGCCCCATTACGGGGAGGGGCAATCAGCCCCAGCATTTT,CASSPITGRGNQPQHF
TRBV18,.,TRBJ2-3,TGTGCCAGCTCCTCACGACCCGGACGGGGGGATACGCAGTATTTT,CASSSRPGRGDTQYF
TRBV18,.,TRBJ2-2,TGTGCCAGCTCAAATCGACTAGGGAACACCGGGGGGCTGTTTTTT,CASSNRLGNTGGLFF
TRBV7-9,TRBD2,TRBJ2-7,TGTGCCAGCCGCAAGCTTGCTAGCGGGAGTAGCGAGCAGTACTTC,CASRKLASGSSEQYF
TRBV2,.,TRBJ2-7,TGTGCCAGCAGTGAATTGGGGCCCGAGCTCTACGAGCAGTACTTC,CASSELGPELYEQYF
TRBV5-5,TRBD2,TRBJ2-1,TGTGCCAGCAGCTTGCGCACTAGCGGAAACTCCTACAATGAGCAGTTCTTC,CASSLRTSGNSYNEQFF
TRBV28,TRBD2,TRBJ2-7,TGTGCCAGCAGTTTATGGCGGGAGTCGAATGAGCAGTACTTC,CASSLWRESNEQYF
TRBV18,TRBD1,TRBJ2-6,TGTGCCAGCTCACCGACAGGGGGTTCTTCAGGGGCCAACGTCCTGACTTTC,CASSPTGGSSGANVLTF
TRBV5-4,.,TRBJ2-6,TGTGCCAGCAGCCGTAGGGGGGGGTCGAACTCTGGGGCCAACGTCCTGACTTTC,CASSRRGGSNSGANVLTF
TRBV7-2,.,TRBJ1-3,TGTGCCAGCAGCCCCCAGGACAGAGGAAACACCATATATTTT,CASSPQDRGNTIYF
TRBV7-2,.,TRBJ1-2,TGTGCCAGCAGCTTAGTGCAGGGGAGTAACTATGGCTACACCTTC,CASSLVQGSNYGYTF
TRBV15,TRBD2,TRBJ2-1,TGTGCCACCAGCAGAGCTAGCGGGAGTCCCAATGAGCAGTTCTTC,CATSRASGSPNEQFF
TRBV6-5,.,TRBJ2-1,TGTGCCAGCAGCCCCGGACTCGGCCGATACAATGAGCAGTTCTTC,CASSPGLGRYNEQFF
TRBV6-4,TRBD1,TRBJ2-3,TGTGCCAGCAGTGTAGGGGGCGCTGGCACAGATACGCAGTATTTT,CASSVGGAGTDTQYF
TRBV9,TRBD1,TRBJ2-7,TGTGCCAGCAGCGTAGATAGAGGGGGACAGTCTTACGAGCAGTACTTC,CASSVDRGGQSYEQYF
TRBV5-6,TRBD2,TRBJ2-7,TGTGCCAGGACAGATTCGGGGGGACGGTTTGGAATGAGCTCCTACGAGCAGTACTTC,CARTDSGGRFGMSSYEQYF
TRBV25-1,.,TRBJ1-4,TGTGCCACCTCCGTCGGGGAAAAACTGTTTTTT,CATSVGEKLFF
TRBV29-1,.,TRBJ2-1,TGCAGCTCCCGTTGGGGGGAGCCTTACAATGAGCAGTTCTTC,CSSRWGEPYNEQFF
TRBV27,.,TRBJ2-2,TGTGCCAGCAGGGGACTCCGGGACGGGAACACCGGGGAGCTGTTTTTT,CASRGLRDGNTGELFF
TRBV4-1,TRBD1,TRBJ2-5,TGCGCCAGCAGCCAAACCGGACAGGGTTGGGAGACCCAGTACTTC,CASSQTGQGWETQYF
TRBV5-1,.,TRBJ2-5,TGCGCCAGCAGCTTGGGCGGAGGGGAGACCCAGTACTTC,CASSLGGGETQYF
TRBV19,.,TRBJ1-1,TGTGCCAGTAACTGGTTCACTGAAGCTTTCTTT,CASNWFTEAFF
TRBV6-5,.,TRBJ2-3,TGTGCCAGCAGTTCCACAGGGAGTGGAGATACGCAGTATTTT,CASSSTGSGDTQYF
TRBV9,TRBD2,TRBJ2-1,TGTGCCAGCAGCGTAGGGCAACAAGGCGGGAGAAGCTACAATGAGCAGTTCTTC,CASSVGQQGGRSYNEQFF
TRBV28,TRBD1,TRBJ1-5,TGTGCCAGCAGCTTCGGGACAGGGAGGGTAATTTGGCCCCAGCATTTT,CASSFGTGRVIWPQHF
TRBV7-3,.,TRBJ2-1,TGTGCCAGCAGCAAGAGACCCAGGGCGGACCTCTCCTACAATGAGCAGTTCTTC,CASSKRPRADLSYNEQFF
TRBV6-1,TRBD1,TRBJ1-2,TGTGCTTCACCGGGACAGAACGTCTATGGCTACACCTTC,CASPGQNVYGYTF